One sample yielded the 17 T cell receptor beta chains listed below, sequenced in a study of T-cell reconstitution after alpha-beta-depleted transplantation in children (dated by TCRdb to 2016 to 2017). The method behind the library was PCR. TCRdb shows the sequencer as Illumina HiSeq 2500. TCR libraries were prepared with molecular barcoding, using unique molecular identifiers to normalize TCRbeta repertoire quantification. TCRdb trimmed public reads at Q25 via fastp, called clones via MiXCR and kept in-frame beta chains. Here each entry gathers all rows of one CDR3 protein and keeps the most common genes and DNA. The table for this sample lists around 200,000 distinct CDR3 sequences; 8% to 9.5% of them were counted only once. Approximately 6.2% of the sample comes from the top ten. This specimen consisted of PBMCs from the stem cell graft donor, obtained from the stem cell graft. The receptor set was obtained from a human donor who donated a stem cell graft to a child with acute lymphoblastic leukemia.

This clonotype was seen only a few times. The rearrangement links TRBV12-3 or TRBV12-4 to TRBJ1-2; D is possibly TRBD1 (6 bases). CDR3 length: 14 residues. The ends were cut back, 5 bases at V and 6 bases at J, with 16 bases in the middle. The CDR3 nucleotides are TGTGCCAGCAGTGAGCAGGGGAGGGTTGATGGCTACACCTTC. Translating gives CASSEQGRVDGYTF.

This clonotype was found many times. In DNA form, the CDR3 reads TGTGCCATCAGTGTGCAGGTGAGTCAGCCCCAGCATTTT. It encodes CAISVQVSQPQHF. The chain recombines TRBV10-3 with TRBJ1-5, with D unresolved. In germline, CDR1 is ENHRY, CDR2 SYGVKD. Trimming left V 4 bases short and J 6 bases short, with 10 bases between. The CDR3 covers 13 residues.

CDR3 residues: CASTNRRGLNYGYTF. The CDR3 DNA sequence: TGTGCCAGCACCAACCGCAGGGGATTAAACTATGGCTACACCTTC. This chain uses TRBV6-1 with TRBJ1-2, with D perhaps TRBD1 (6 bases). Between the trimmed V and J ends, which lost 7 bases and 2 bases, there was a span of 17 bases. The CDR3 has 15 amino acids. Germline loops: CDR1 MNHNS, CDR2 SASEGT.

This clonotype was recorded many times. The V and J genes are TRBV11-3 and TRBJ1-1, with TRBD1 as a possible D gene (6 bases). Trimming left V 3 bases short and J 5 bases short, with 7 bases between. The CDR3 runs 12 residues. Germline values: CDR1 SGHNT, CDR2 YENEEA. For the CDR3, the DNA is TGTGCCAGCAGCTTGGACAGTACTGAAGCTTTCTTT. Encoded protein: CASSLDSTEAFF.

This clonotype was counted a few times. The chain joins TRBV7-2 to TRBJ2-5; 9 nucleotides match TRBD2. The germline CDR1 and CDR2 sequences are SGHTA and FQGNSA. This CDR3 comprises 16 residues. The trim removed 6 bases at V and 5 bases at J, leaving 13 bases unmatched. The CDR3 DNA reads as TGTGCCAGCAGTACATTACGGACTAGCGTATGGGAGACCCAGTACTTC. It translates to CASSTLRTSVWETQYF.

CDR3 nucleotides: TGCGCCAGCAGCAGAAGACAGGGGGCGCGCGAGACCCAGTACTTC. It codes for CASSRRQGARETQYF. The rearrangement joins TRBV5-1 to TRBJ2-5; 10 bases match TRBD1. Germline CDR1 reads SGHRS; CDR2 reads YFSETQ. The V and J ends lost 4 bases and 5 bases, in that order; junction bases with no gene match: 8. The CDR3 runs 15 residues.

This clonotype occurred many times. This rearrangement joins TRBV5-1 to TRBJ2-1; TRBD2 aligns across 7 bases. The CDR3 consists of 14 residues. V was clipped by 3 bases and J by 0 bases; unmatched bases: 0. Germline CDR1 SGHRS, CDR2 YFSETQ. The CDR3 DNA reads TGCGCCAGCAGCTCGGGGGGCTCCTACAATGAGCAGTTCTTC. It yields the protein CASSSGGSYNEQFF.

This clonotype was seen more than once but under ten times. The CDR3 DNA reads TGTGCCAGCACCGTTCCAGGGGGCTGGGATACGCAGTATTTT. It is translated as CASTVPGGWDTQYF. The chain recombines TRBV5-6 with TRBJ2-3; TRBD1 matches 8 bases. The CDR3 runs to 14 residues. Germline V gene lookup returns CDR1 SGHDT and CDR2 YYEEEE. With V trimmed by 6 bases and J by 6 bases, 9 bases remained unmatched.

The chain recombines TRBV20-1 with TRBJ2-5; no reliable D call. The V end lost 2 bases, the J end lost 2 bases, and 3 bases lay between the germline ends. The CDR3 is made up of 11 amino acids. Looked up from germline, CDR1 is DFQATT and CDR2 is SNEGSKA (reference sequence). CDR3 bases: TGCAGTGCTAGACAGCAAGAGACCCAGTACTTC. It encodes CSARQQETQYF.

About this clonotype: The junction departs from germline at one end; a sequencing error may be responsible. The chain is built from TRBV4-1 and TRBJ2-5; D unclear. Germline CDR1 is MGHRA and CDR2 is YSYEKL. The CDR3 is 12 amino acids. This chain's CDR3 is CASSKDRETQYF. In DNA form, the CDR3 reads TGCGCCAGCAGCAAAGACCGGGAGACCCAGTACTTC.

This clonotype was recorded many times. This chain joins TRBV12-3 or TRBV12-4 and TRBJ1-3; no clear D gene. The CDR3 length is 13 residues. V was trimmed by 6 bases and J by 0 bases, leaving 6 bases between them. The CDR3 DNA reads as TGTGCCAGCAGAAGTAGCTCTGGAAACACCATATATTTT. Translated: CASRSSSGNTIYF.

The chain couples TRBV5-1 to TRBJ2-7; weak D call: TRBD1 (6 bases). V lost 1 base and J 0 bases, leaving 17 bases between the germline ends. The CDR3 runs to 17 residues. Per the germline V gene, CDR1 is SGHRS and CDR2 is YFSETQ. The CDR3 loop reads CASSLKPGVNPSYEQYF. CDR3 DNA sequence: TGCGCCAGCAGCTTGAAACCAGGGGTTAATCCCTCCTACGAGCAGTACTTC.

This clonotype appeared a few times. The chain is built from TRBV20-1 and TRBJ1-2; D might be TRBD1 (6 bases). V lost 3 bases and J lost 7, with 15 bases in between. This CDR3 has 13 amino acids. Germline CDR1 and CDR2: DFQATT and SNEGSKA (reference sequence). The DNA of the CDR3 is TGCAGTGCTAGCTGGAGACAGGCCGGTGGCTACACCTTC. It encodes CSASWRQAGGYTF.

This clonotype was counted ten times or more. This chain joins TRBV7-9 and TRBJ1-1, with D uncertain. The CDR3 extends over 13 amino acids. Trimming cost V 5 bases and J 4 bases, with 11 bases left between them. Germline V gene lookup returns CDR1 SEHNR and CDR2 FQNEAQ (reference sequence). The DNA of the CDR3 is TGTGCCAGCAGCGGAGACCGCGGCACTGAAGCTTTCTTT. Its protein is CASSGDRGTEAFF. The whole variable domain, filled in from reference TRBV7-9 and TRBJ1-1, reads DTGVSQNPRHKITKRGQNVTFRCDPISEHNRLYWYRQTLGQGPEFLTYFQNEAQLEKSRLLSDRFSAERPKGSFSTLEIQRTEQGDSAMYLCASSGDRGTEAFFGQGTRLTVV.

This clonotype was seen more than once but under ten times. The J gene is TRBJ2-5, the V gene TRBV11-2; TRBD2 is a possible D gene (5 bases). CDR3 length: 16 amino acids. The V end lost 2 bases, the J end lost 0 bases, and 13 bases lay between the germline ends. Looked up from germline, CDR1 is SGHAT and CDR2 is FQNNGV. The CDR3 is CASSLTGNPHQETQYF. CDR3 coding DNA: TGTGCCAGCAGCTTAACGGGAAATCCCCACCAAGAGACCCAGTACTTC.

V and J are TRBV5-1 and TRBJ1-6, with 8 bases fitting TRBD1. The CDR3 totals 15 residues. J lost 10 bases, V lost 2 bases, and 8 bases had no gene match. Germline CDR1 SGHRS, CDR2 YFSETQ. CDR3 DNA: TGCGCCAGCAGCTTCGGAGACAGGGGATACTCACCCCTCCACTTT. Translation gives CASSFGDRGYSPLHF.

In this sample, this clonotype turned up many times. The chain uses TRBV20-1 and TRBJ2-3; 7 bases align to TRBD2. The CDR3 spans 17 residues. The germline CDR1 and CDR2 sequences are DFQATT and SNEGSKA (reference sequence). Trimming at V came to 2 bases and at J to 0 bases, leaving 11 bases not matched to a gene. The DNA of the CDR3 is TGCAGTGCTAGACCCCGGCGGGGGAGTTCTAGCACAGATACGCAGTATTTT. It translates to CSARPRRGSSSTDTQYF.